This T cell receptor (beta chain) came from a study of T-cell reconstitution after alpha-beta-depleted transplantation in children. Only a few counts were recorded for this clonotype. From germline, CDR1 is SQVTM and CDR2 ANQGSEA. V lost 3 bases and J lost 2, with 8 bases in between. This CDR3 region has 12 residues. For TCRbeta, the library was prepared with unique molecular identifiers. A single record per CDR3 protein comes from TCRdb applying MiXCR to the PCR reads. The data show roughly 350,000 distinct CDR3 sequences, 9% to 12% seen once. The sequenced sample was PBMCs from the stem cell graft donor, obtained from the stem cell graft. The genes are TRBV29-1 and TRBJ2-7; D unclear. The receptor comes from a human donor who donated a stem cell graft to a child with acute lymphoblastic leukemia. The CDR3 coding sequence is TGCAGCGTTGAGGCCGGACCCTACGAGCAGTACTTC. Translation gives CSVEAGPYEQYF.